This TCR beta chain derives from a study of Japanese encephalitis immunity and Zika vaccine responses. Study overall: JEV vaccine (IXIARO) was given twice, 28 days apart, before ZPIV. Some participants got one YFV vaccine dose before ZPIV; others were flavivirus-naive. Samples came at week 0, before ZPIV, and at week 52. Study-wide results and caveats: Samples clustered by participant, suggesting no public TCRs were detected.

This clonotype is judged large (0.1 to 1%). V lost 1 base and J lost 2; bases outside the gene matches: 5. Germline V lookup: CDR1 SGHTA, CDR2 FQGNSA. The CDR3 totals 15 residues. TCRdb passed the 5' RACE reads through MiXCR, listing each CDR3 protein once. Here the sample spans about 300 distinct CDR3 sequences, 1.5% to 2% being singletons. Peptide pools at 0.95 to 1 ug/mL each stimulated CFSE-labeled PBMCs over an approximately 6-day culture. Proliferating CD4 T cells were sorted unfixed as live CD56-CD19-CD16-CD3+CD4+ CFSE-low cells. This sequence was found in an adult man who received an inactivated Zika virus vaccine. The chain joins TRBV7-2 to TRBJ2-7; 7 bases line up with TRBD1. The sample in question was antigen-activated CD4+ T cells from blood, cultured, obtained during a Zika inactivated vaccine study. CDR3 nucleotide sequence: TGTGCCAGCAGCTTAGATACAGGGGTTGCCTACGAGCAGTACTTC. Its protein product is CASSLDTGVAYEQYF.